This T cell receptor beta chain appears in the sequencing data of a study of OX40 agonist ivuxolimab in advanced cancers. Turning to this clone: Its target is unknown.

Sequencing was performed with immunoSEQ multiplex PCR; in TCRdb, only in-frame clones are kept and a portion is missing. The sample has 70,000 or so clones; 86% are singletons. Patients were ruled out by autoimmune disease history or systemic immunosuppression. Broader study findings: Partial responders at 0.1-3.0 mg/kg had among the lowest clonal expansion.

This CDR3 contains 15 residues. From germline, CDR1 is SNHLY and CDR2 FYNNEI. The ends were cut back, 0 bases at V and 8 bases at J, with 14 bases in the middle. This chain joins TRBV2 and TRBJ2-4; weak D call: TRBD2 (6 bases). This specimen was CD4+ or CD8+ T cells sorted from blood, taken in a trial of the OX40 agonist ivuxolimab. The clonotype originates from an adult with an advanced solid tumor such as melanoma, head and neck, liver or kidney cancer. Written as DNA, the CDR3 is TGTGCCAGCAGTGAAGCGCAGGCGCTAGCGCACATTCAGTACTTC. Protein sequence: CASSEAQALAHIQYF.